This TCR beta chain was captured in a study of identical twins listed by TCRdb under 2016. About the study as a whole: The study deep-sequenced TCR alpha and beta repertoires from monozygotic twins, unrelated adults of various ages and cord blood to test whether fetal clonotypes persist. Replicate twin experiments were performed at different times using different library preparation protocols to rule out contamination.

What the study reported, not specific to this receptor: A weaker excess of twin sharing was found in beta out-of-frame sequences because the signal-to-noise ratio was lowered by fewer shared sequences. Invariant T cells such as MAIT and iNKT could partly confound zero-insertion analyses, although diverse VJ usage argued against such confounding for most clonotypes. Fewer insertions were carried by abundant cord blood beta clonotypes, a similar but weaker trend appeared in young adult naive repertoires, and no such trend appeared in memory repertoires. Out-of-frame TCR alpha sharing in monozygotic twins was systematically underestimated by recombination models, whereas sharing between unrelated individuals was in agreement with the recombination models. Compared with coincidental sharing between unrelated individuals, an excess of low generation-probability sequences was observed among out-of-frame TCR alpha sequences shared between twins. Because the same donors could not be followed over many years, the conclusions depended on cross-sectional statistical analysis.

This clonotype turned up a few times. What this receptor recognizes is not known. Within one base of it there is no much larger clone, and no base qualities were kept. All donors were healthy Caucasians. The twin cohort consisted of three pairs of female monozygotic twins, all aged roughly 18 to 30 years. CD4+ and CD8+ T cell populations were isolated with positive isolation kits from Invitrogen. The germline V end is reduced by 2 bases and the J end by 6 bases; junction bases left unmatched: 3. Reading the germline V gene gives CDR1 SGHTA and CDR2 FQGNSA. From its cysteine to its phenylalanine, the CDR3 spans 14 amino acids. Only the CDR3 portion is preserved as DNA: 42 bases, with reading frame beginning at the first base. Library creation used 5' RACE. Sequencing was carried out with an Illumina HiSeq 2000. A universal primer binding site was added through template switching, and the final cDNA carried a unique molecular identifier so that TCR cDNA molecules could be counted accurately. Specific primers in the conserved constant-segment region were used to synthesize first-strand cDNA for the TCR alpha and beta chains. To control for contamination, every cDNA library carried two barcodes: a SMART-Mk sample barcode plus Illumina barcodes. TruSeq adapter sequences, together with Illumina sample barcodes, were added in two successive PCR steps. TCR alpha and beta cDNA libraries were sequenced on the Illumina HiSeq platform with custom primers. The authors processed their data as follows. Unique molecular identifiers were extracted from raw reads with MiGEC, and CDR3 positions were determined with MiXCR. For each individual, recombination models were inferred using an EM algorithm with the repgenHMM and IGoR tools. Shared clonotypes were analyzed with the tcR package in R, and sharing was normalized by the product of cloneset sizes. To study raw recombination without the effects of thymic and clonal selection, out-of-frame nonproductive sequences were analyzed. TCRdb itself trimmed the public reads at Q25 with fastp, ran MiXCR and retained productive beta chains. Each entry merges the rows of one CDR3 protein and shows their most common DNA and genes. The V and J calls and clone size come from TCRdb's table, not from the authors' own analysis. The sample yields about 470,000 distinct CDR3 sequences; 20% to 25% were counted once. In total, the top ten clones hold 2.9% of the sample.

These sequences were also reported in another study, on T cells expressing NK-cell markers. From that second study: TCR beta-chain repertoires were profiled in sorted CD3+CD56+NKG2C+, CD3+CD56+NKG2C- and CD3+CD56-NKG2C+ T-cell subsets from eight donors. Among the eight sequenced donors, only one was HCMV-seronegative, while the other seven were HCMV-seropositive. To restrict sorting to alphabetaTCR-expressing T cells, an anti-gammadeltaTCR antibody was added in several experiments. In roughly 6 donors, the dominant CD3+CD56+NKG2C+ clonotypes ranked among the top 10 CD8+ clonotypes, making up about 1.0-7.0% of CD8+ T cells. Those dominant clonotypes were again the most abundant among CD3+CD56-NKG2C+ cells in a handful of donors, at about 28.3-60.1%. Whether the expanded NKG2C-expressing T cell clones were specific for HCMV antigens was left unclear. All eight donors whose samples were sequenced were randomly selected healthy volunteers, three of them men and five women. A commercial ELISA kit detecting HCMV-specific IgG in serum was used to determine HCMV serostatus. MIGEC handled demultiplexing of the reads and grouping by UMI, while MiTCR was used to assemble and quantify clonotypes. To exclude erroneous sequences, only TCR cDNA sequences supported by at least two reads were retained. The tcR package was used for downstream repertoire analysis, with clonotypes matched between fractions based on CDR3 nucleotide sequence plus V segment. VDJmatch was used to annotate antigen specificity against VDJdb, with one amino acid substitution in CDR3 permitted.

The sequence links TRBV7-2 to TRBJ2-3, and 9 bases in between align with TRBD2. This TCR was recovered from a woman between 18 and 29 years old in good health. The sequenced sample consisted of CD4+ T cells sorted from blood. The CDR3 region has the sequence CASSLQRGEDTQYF. The DNA is TGTGCCAGCAGCTTACAGCGGGGGGAGGATACGCAGTATTTT.